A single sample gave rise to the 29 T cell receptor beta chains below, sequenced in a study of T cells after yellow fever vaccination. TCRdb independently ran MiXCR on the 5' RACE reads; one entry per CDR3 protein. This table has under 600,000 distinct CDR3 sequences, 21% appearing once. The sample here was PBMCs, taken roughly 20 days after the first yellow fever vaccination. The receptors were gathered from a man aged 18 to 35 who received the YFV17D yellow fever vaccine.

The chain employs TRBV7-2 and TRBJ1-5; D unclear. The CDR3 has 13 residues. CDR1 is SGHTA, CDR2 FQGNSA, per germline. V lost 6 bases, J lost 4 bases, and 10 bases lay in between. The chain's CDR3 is CASSTQENQPQHF. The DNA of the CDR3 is TGTGCCAGCAGTACTCAGGAGAATCAGCCCCAGCATTTT.

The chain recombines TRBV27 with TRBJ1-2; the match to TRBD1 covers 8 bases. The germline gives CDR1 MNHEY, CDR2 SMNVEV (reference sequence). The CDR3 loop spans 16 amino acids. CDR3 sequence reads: CTKGRAQGVANYGYTF. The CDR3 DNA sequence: TGTACTAAGGGGAGGGCACAGGGGGTAGCTAACTATGGCTACACCTTC.

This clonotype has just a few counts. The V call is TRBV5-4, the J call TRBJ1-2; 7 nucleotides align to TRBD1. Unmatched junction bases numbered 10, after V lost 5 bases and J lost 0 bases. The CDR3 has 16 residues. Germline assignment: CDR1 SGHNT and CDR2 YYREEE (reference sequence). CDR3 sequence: CASSSGKGQANYGYTF. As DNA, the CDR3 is TGTGCCAGCAGTTCCGGAAAAGGACAGGCTAACTATGGCTACACCTTC.

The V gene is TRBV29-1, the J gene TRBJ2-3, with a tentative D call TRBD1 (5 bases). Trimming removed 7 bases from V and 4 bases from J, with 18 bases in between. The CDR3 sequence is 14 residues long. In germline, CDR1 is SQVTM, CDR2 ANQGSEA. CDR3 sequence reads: CSAPRPQGADTQYF. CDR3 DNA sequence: TGCAGCGCTCCGCGGCCCCAGGGCGCAGATACGCAGTATTTT.

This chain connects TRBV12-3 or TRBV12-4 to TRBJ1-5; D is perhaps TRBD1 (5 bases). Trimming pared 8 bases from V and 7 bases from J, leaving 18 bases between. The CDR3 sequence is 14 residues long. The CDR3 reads CASVNQGVGQPQHF. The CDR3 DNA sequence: TGTGCCAGCGTAAACCAGGGTGTAGGGCAGCCCCAGCATTTT.

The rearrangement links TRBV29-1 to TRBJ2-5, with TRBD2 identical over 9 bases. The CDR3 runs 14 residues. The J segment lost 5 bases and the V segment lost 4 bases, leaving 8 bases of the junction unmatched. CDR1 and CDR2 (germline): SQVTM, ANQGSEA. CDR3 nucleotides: TGCAGCGTTGTCGCGGCGGGGGGGACGGAGACCCAGTACTTC. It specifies CSVVAAGGTETQYF.

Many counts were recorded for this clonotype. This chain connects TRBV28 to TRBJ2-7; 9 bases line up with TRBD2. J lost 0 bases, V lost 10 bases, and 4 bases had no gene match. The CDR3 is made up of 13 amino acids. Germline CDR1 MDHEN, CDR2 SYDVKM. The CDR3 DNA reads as TGTGCCATCAGCGGGGGGATCTCCTACGAGCAGTACGTC. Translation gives CAISGGISYEQYV.

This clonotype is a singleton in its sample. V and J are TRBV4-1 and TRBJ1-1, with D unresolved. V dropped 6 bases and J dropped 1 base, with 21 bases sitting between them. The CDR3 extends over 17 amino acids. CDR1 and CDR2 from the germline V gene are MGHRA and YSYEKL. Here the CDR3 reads CASRQSPAERRNTEAFF. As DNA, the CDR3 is TGCGCCAGCAGACAATCCCCCGCCGAGAGGAGGAACACTGAAGCTTTCTTT.

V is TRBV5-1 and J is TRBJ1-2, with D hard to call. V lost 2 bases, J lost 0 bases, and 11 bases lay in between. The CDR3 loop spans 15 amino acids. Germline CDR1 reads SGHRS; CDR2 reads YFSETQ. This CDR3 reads CASSFFGSTNYGYTF. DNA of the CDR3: TGCGCCAGCAGCTTCTTCGGGTCTACTAACTATGGCTACACCTTC. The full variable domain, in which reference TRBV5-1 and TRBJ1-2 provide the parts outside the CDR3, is KAGVTQTPRYLIKTRGQQVTLSCSPISGHRSVSWYQQTPGQGLQFLFEYFSETQRNKGNFPGRFSGRQFSNSRSEMNVSTLELGDSALYLCASSFFGSTNYGYTFGSGTRLTVV.

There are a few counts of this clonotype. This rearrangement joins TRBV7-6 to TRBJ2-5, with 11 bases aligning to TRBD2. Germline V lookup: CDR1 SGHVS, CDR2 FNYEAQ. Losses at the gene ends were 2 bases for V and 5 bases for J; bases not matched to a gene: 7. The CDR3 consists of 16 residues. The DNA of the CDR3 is TGTGCCAGCAGCTTACGACTAGCGGGGAGTGGGGAGACCCAGTACTTC. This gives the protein CASSLRLAGSGETQYF.

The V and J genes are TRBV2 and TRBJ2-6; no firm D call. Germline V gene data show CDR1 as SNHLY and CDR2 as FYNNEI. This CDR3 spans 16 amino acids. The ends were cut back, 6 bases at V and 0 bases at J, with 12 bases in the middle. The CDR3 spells CASRATEISGANVLTF. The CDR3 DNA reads TGTGCCAGCAGGGCAACTGAAATCTCTGGGGCCAACGTCCTGACTTTC.

The CDR3 here is CASSQVGEWGQPQHF. The CDR3 DNA reads as TGCGCCAGCAGCCAAGTCGGGGAATGGGGACAGCCCCAGCATTTT. V gene TRBV4-1 combines with J gene TRBJ1-5, with D unresolved. The CDR3 loop spans 15 amino acids. V lost 1 base and J 7 bases, leaving 14 bases between the germline ends. The germline gives CDR1 MGHRA, CDR2 YSYEKL.

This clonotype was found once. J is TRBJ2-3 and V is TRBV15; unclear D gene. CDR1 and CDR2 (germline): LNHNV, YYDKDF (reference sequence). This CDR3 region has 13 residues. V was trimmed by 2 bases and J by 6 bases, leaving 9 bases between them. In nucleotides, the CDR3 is TGTGCCACCAGCAGAATGGGTTTGGATACGCAGTATTTT. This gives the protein CATSRMGLDTQYF.

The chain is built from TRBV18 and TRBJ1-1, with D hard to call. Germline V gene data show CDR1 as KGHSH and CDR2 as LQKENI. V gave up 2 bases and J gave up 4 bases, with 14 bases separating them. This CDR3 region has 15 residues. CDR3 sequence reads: CASSPVLGIGTEAFF. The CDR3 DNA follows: TGTGCCAGCTCACCAGTCCTCGGGATCGGCACTGAAGCTTTCTTT.

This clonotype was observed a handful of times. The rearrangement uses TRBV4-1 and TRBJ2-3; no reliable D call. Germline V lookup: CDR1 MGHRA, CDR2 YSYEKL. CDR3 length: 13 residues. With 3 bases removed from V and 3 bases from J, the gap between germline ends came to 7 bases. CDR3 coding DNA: TGCGCCAGCAGCCACCCCGGGACAGATACGCAGTATTTT. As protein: CASSHPGTDTQYF.

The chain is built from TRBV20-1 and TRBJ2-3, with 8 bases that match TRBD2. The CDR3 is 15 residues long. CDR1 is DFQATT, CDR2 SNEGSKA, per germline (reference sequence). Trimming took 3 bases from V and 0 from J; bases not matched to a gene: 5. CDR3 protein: CSASGLAGSTDTQYF. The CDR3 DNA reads TGCAGTGCTAGTGGCCTAGCGGGTAGCACAGATACGCAGTATTTT.

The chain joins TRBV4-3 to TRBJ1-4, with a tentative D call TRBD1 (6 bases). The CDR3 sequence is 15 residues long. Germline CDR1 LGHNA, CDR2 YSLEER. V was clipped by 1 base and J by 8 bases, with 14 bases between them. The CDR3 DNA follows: TGCGCCAGCAGCCAAGCGGGGGGCTCGGGGGAAAAACTGTTTTTT. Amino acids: CASSQAGGSGEKLFF.

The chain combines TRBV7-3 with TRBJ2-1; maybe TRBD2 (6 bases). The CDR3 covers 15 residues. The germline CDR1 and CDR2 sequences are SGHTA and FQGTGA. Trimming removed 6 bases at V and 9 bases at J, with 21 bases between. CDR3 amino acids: CASSPGSGGIGEQFF. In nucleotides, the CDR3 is TGTGCCAGCAGTCCGGGTTCAGGCGGGATTGGTGAGCAGTTCTTC.

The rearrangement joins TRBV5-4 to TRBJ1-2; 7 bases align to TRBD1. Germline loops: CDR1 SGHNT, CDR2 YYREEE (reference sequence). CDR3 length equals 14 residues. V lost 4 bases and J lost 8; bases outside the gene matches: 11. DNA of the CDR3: TGTGCCAGCAGCCCCTGGGACAGCTGGAAAGGCTACACCTTC. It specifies CASSPWDSWKGYTF.

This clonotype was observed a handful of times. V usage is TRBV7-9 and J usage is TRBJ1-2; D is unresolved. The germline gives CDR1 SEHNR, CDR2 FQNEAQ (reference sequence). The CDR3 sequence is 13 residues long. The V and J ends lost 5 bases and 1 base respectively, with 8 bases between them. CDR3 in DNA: TGTGCCAGCAGCCCGACAAGTAACTATGGCTACACCTTC. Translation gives CASSPTSNYGYTF.

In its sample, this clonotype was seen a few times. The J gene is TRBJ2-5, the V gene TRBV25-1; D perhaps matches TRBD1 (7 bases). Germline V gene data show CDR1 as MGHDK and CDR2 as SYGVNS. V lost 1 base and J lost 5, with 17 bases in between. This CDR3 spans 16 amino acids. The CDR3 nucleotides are TGTGCCAGCAGTGAATTGCCTGGCAGGGGGAGGGAGACCCAGTACTTC. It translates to CASSELPGRGRETQYF.

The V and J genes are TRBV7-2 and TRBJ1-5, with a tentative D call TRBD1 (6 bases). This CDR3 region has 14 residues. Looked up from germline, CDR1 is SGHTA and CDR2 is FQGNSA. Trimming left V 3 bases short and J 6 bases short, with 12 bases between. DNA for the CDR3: TGTGCCAGCAGCTTTGGGGGGGCTTTTCAGCCCCAGCATTTT. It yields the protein CASSFGGAFQPQHF.

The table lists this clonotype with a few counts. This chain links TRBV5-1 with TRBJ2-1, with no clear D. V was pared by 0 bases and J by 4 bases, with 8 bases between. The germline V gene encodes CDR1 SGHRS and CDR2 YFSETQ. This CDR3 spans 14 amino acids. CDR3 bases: TGCGCCAGCAGCTTGGATCCACTATACAATGAGCAGTTCTTC. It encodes CASSLDPLYNEQFF.

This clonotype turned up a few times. The chain's CDR3 is CSARDQDTDTQYF. The CDR3 DNA follows: TGCAGTGCTAGAGACCAAGACACAGATACGCAGTATTTT. The chain couples TRBV20-1 to TRBJ2-3; D ambiguous. CDR1 is DFQATT and CDR2 is SNEGSKA in the germline V gene (reference sequence). V was shortened by 0 bases and J by 2 bases, with 6 bases between the two germline ends. The CDR3 is made up of 13 amino acids.

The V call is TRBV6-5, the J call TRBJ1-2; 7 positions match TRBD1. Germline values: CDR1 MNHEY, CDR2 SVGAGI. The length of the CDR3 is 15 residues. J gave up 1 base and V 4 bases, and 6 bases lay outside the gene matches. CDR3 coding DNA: TGTGCCAGCAGTTCAGACAGGGACTATAACTATGGCTACACCTTC. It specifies CASSSDRDYNYGYTF.

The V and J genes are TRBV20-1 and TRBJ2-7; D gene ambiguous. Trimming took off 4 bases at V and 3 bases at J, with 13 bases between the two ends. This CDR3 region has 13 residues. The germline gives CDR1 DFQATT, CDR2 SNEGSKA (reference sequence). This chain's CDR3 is CSAKTYRNYEQYV. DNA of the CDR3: TGCAGTGCTAAGACTTACCGGAACTACGAGCAGTACGTC.

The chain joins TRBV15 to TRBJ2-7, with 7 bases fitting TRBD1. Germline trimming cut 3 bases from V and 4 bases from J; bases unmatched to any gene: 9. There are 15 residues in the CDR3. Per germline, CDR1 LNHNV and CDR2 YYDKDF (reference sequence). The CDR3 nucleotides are TGTGCCACCAGCAGCCATCGGACAGGAGATTACGAGCAGTACGTC. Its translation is CATSSHRTGDYEQYV.

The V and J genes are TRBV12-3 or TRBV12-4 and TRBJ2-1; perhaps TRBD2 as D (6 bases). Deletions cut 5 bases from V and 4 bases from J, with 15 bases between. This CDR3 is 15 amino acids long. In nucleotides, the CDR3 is TGTGCCAGCAGTATCCTCGGAGGGGATTACAATGAGCAGTTCTTC. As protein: CASSILGGDYNEQFF.

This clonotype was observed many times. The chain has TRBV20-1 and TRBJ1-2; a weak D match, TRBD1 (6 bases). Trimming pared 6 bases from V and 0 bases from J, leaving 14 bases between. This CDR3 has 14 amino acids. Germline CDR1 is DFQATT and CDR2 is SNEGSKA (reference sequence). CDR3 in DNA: TGCAGTGCCGCACAGGGAACGGCTAACTATGGCTACACCTTC. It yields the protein CSAAQGTANYGYTF.